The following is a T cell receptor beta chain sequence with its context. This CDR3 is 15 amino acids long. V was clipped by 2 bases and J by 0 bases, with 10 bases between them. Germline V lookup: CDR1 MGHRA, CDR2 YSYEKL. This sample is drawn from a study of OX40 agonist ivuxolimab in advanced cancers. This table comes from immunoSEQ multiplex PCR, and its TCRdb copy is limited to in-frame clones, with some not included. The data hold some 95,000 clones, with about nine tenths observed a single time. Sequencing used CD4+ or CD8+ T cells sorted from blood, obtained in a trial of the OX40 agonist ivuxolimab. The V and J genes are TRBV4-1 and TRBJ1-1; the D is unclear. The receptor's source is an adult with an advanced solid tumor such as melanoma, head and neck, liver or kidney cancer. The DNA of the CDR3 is TGCGCCAGCAGCCAACCGACATCCATGAACACTGAAGCTTTCTTT. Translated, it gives CASSQPTSMNTEAFF.